The table lists the clone carrying this T cell receptor (beta chain) with many counts. What it recognizes is unknown. The sample is drawn from a study of blood T cells in healthy people across ages. The study, taken as a whole, reports: Roughly linear age-related decline in beta diversity appeared, significant by age 40.

The use of a sample-barcoded 5' primer and a J-beta primer mix characterized a second PCR of roughly 6 to 11 cycles. Template switching added a 12-random-nucleotide identifier to every cDNA molecule. MiXCR, run by TCRdb on the 5' RACE reads, gives a single entry per CDR3 protein. Altogether about 780,000 distinct CDR3 sequences are present, less than 60% being singletons, with the ten largest covering around a sixth. The germline V gene has CDR1 SGHTA and CDR2 FQGNSA. The CDR3 totals 17 residues. J gave up 4 bases and V 1 base, and 7 bases lay outside the gene matches. Peripheral blood samples of 9.5 to 10 milliliters were drawn from each donor.

The clonotype originates from a man of 80 years or more in good health. Sequencing used blood. This sequence joins TRBV7-2 and TRBJ2-1; 10 nucleotides line up with TRBD2. The CDR3 DNA follows: TGTGCCAGCAGCTTAGGCGGAGCGGGAGGGCCGTACAATGAGCAGTTCTTC. Translated, it gives CASSLGGAGGPYNEQFF.